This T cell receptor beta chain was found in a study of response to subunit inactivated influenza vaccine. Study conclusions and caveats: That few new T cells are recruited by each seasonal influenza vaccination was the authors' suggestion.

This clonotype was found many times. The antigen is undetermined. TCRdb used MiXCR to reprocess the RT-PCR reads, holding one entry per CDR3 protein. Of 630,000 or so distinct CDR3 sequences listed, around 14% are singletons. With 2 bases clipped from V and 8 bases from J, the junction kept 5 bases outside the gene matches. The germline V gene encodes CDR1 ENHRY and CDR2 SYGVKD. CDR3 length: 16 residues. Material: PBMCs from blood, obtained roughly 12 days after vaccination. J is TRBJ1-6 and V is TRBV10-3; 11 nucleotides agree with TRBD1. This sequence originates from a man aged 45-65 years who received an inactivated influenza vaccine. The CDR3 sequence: CAISEPRTGGDSPLHF. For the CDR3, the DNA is TGTGCCATCAGTGAGCCCCGGACAGGGGGCGATTCACCCCTCCACTTT.